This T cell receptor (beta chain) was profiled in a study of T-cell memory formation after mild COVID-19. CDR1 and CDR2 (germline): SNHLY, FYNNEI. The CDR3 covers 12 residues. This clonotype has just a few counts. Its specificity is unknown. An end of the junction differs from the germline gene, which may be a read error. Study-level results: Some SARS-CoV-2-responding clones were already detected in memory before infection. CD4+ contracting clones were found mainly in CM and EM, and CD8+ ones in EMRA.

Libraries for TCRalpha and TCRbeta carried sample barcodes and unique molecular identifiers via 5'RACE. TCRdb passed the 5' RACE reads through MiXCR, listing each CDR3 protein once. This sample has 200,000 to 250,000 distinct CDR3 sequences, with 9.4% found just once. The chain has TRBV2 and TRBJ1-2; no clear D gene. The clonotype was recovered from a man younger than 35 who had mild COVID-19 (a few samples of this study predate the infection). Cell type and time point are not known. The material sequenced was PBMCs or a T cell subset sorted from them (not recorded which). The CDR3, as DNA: TGTGCCAGCAGTGATCGACGGGTAGCGCCCCCCTTC. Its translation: CASSDRRVAPPF.